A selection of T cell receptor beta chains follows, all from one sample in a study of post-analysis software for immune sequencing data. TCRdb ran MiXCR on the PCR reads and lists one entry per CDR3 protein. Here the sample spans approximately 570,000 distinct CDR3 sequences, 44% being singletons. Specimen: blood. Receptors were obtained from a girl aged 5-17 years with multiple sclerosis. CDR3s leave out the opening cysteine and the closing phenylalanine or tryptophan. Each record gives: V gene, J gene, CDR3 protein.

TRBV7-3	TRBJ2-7	ASSPSGSYSYEQY
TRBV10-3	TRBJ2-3	AIGLGTSGRTKDTQY
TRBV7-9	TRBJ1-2	ASSLAARDVGGYT
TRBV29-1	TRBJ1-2	SVSPRQTNYGYT
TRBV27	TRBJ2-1	ASSRRSSGVTLGNEQF
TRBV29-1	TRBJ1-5	SVGGPSNQPQH
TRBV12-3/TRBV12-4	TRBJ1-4	ASISTGDNEKLF
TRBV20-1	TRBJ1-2	SASHRPGTEYGYT
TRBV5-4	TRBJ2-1	ASSSGLDINEQF
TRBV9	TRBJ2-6	ASSDRDRAALSGANVLT
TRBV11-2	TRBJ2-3	ASSLGLRLARSTDTQY
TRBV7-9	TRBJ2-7	ASSGTGTSVYEQY
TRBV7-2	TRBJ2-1	ASSPSGGGGYEQF
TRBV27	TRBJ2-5	ASSPWTSESETQY
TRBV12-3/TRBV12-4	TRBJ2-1	ASSRSSVDEQF
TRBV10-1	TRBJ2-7	ASSEGGPTYEQY
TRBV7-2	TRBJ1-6	ASSLYIPSNSPLH
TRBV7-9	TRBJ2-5	ASSQKGEYQETQY
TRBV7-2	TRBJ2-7	ASSLAWRREGSYEQY
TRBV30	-	AWLGRPSYEQY
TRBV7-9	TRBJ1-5	ASSSGAAPNQPQH
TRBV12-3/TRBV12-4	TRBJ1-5	ASSFRGNNQPQH